The subject of this entry is one T cell receptor beta chain. This sample was included in a study of blood T cell repertoires in COVID-19. Trimming removed 7 bases from V and 6 bases from J, with 16 bases in between. The CDR3 is 14 residues long. CDR1 SGDLS and CDR2 YYNGEE come from the germline V gene. In the source study's methods: Reference gene primers were amplified, and this amplification served to estimate nucleated cell counts. Profiling relied on immunoSEQ multiplex PCR, and the TCRdb table lists in-frame clones only, not all of them. V and J calls and clone size are given by that table; D and trimming were obtained from the DNA. The sample includes about 140,000 clones, approximately 85% of them seen just once.

Material: peripheral blood. The chain carries TRBV9 and TRBJ2-2; D is possibly TRBD1 (6 bases). The receptor was derived from a man in his fifties or sixties with acute or convalescent COVID-19. Here the CDR3 reads CASCRTVVAGELFF. CDR3 nucleotide sequence: TGTGCCAGCTGCCGGACAGTCGTCGCCGGGGAGCTGTTTTTT.